The clone carrying this T cell receptor beta chain was found many times. The antigen is unknown. Patients selected for sequencing had displayed CD8+CD57+ cell expansion by flow cytometry. With no exception, the patients had severe acquired aplastic anemia. Among the patients, none had received any therapy at the time of blood sampling. The germline V gene encodes CDR1 MRHNA and CDR2 SNTAGT. V lost 2 bases to trimming and J lost 0 bases, with 14 bases between them. CDR3 size: 18 residues. TCR beta VDJ and CDR3 were profiled, and genomic DNA was the template. TCRdb reanalysed the reads using MiXCR and keeps one entry per CDR3 protein. The data contain about 180,000 distinct CDR3 sequences, more than 60% of them singletons. This sample stems from a study of CD8+CD57+ T cells in acquired aplastic anemia. Study at large: CD4+ and CD8+ cells, once sorted, gave DNA averaging approximately 3 ug. Findings and caveats of the study: Sharing between patients and controls was observed for twenty-nine CD8+ CDR3 sequences.

The specimen was sorted CD4+, CD8+, or CD8+CD57+ T cells (not recorded which) from PBMCs. The chain links TRBV6-4 to TRBJ2-6; the D gene is possibly TRBD2 (6 bases). The clonotype originates from a human donor with aplastic anemia. CDR3 bases: TGTGCCAGCAGTGACGAGGGGACTGGCCTCTCTGGGGCCAACGTCCTGACTTTC. Translating gives CASSDEGTGLSGANVLTF.